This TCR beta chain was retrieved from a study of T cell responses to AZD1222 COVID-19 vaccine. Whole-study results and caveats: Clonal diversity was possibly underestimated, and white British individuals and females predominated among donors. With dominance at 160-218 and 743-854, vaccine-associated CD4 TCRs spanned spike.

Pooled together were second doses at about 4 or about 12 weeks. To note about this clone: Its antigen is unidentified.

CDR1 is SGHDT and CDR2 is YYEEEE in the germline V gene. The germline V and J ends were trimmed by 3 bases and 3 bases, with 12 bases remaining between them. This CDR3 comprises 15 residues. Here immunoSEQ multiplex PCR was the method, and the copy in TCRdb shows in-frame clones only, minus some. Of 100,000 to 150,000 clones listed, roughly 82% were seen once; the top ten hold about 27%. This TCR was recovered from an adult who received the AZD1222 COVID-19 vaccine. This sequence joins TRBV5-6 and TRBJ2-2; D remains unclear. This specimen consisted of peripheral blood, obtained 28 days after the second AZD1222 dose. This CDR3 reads CASSSKRVHTGELFF. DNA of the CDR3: TGTGCCAGCAGCTCCAAGCGCGTACACACCGGGGAGCTGTTTTTT.